Listed here are 4 T cell receptor beta chains from one sample, sequenced in a study of T cells expressing NK-cell markers. Reanalyzing the 5' RACE reads, TCRdb keeps one entry per CDR3 protein, without DNA. In all, the sample yields about 440,000 distinct CDR3 sequences. The material sequenced was blood T cells: a sorted CD56 or NKG2C T cell subset, CD4+ or CD8+ T cells, or bulk PBMC T cells (not recorded which). The receptor set was obtained from a woman aged 18-69 years in good health.

The chain links TRBV4-2 to TRBJ2-1. The germline CDR1 and CDR2 sequences are LGHNA and YNFKEQ. This CDR3 region has 11 residues. CDR3 residues: CASSNHNEQFF.

V usage is TRBV6-1 and J usage is TRBJ2-1; TCRdb outputs TRBD2, but without DNA this stays unchecked. CDR1 and CDR2 from the germline V gene are MNHNS and SASEGT. The CDR3 has 15 amino acids. CDR3 in amino acids: CASSPPRLAHNEQFF.

The rearrangement joins TRBV6-5 to TRBJ1-2; TCRdb's assignment of TRBD1 cannot be checked, as there is no DNA. CDR1 MNHEY and CDR2 SVGAGI come from the germline V gene. The length of the CDR3 is 15 residues. This chain's CDR3 is CASSNSRGTVYGYTF.

This chain connects TRBV20-1 to TRBJ2-2; with no DNA, the TCRdb D assignment of TRBD1 cannot be verified. From germline, CDR1 is DFQATT and CDR2 SNEGSKA (reference sequence). The CDR3 totals 14 residues. Here the CDR3 reads CSAAGDRNTGELFF.